Listed below are T cell receptor beta chains from one sample, sequenced in a study of T cells after yellow fever vaccination. TCRdb reanalysed the 5' RACE reads using MiXCR and keeps one entry per CDR3 protein. The sample lists about 50,000 distinct CDR3 sequences, about 7.9% seen once, with roughly 31% in the top ten. The sample here was CD8+ T cells sorted from PBMCs, taken around 14 days after the first yellow fever vaccination. The receptors derive from a man between 18 and 29 years old who received the YFV17D yellow fever vaccine. Each CDR3 is given with its conserved first and last residue. D genes are given only for firm matches. Not every row has a clone size; where given, it reads once, few, many or a size class.

d_gene: .
v_gene: TRBV6-2/TRBV6-3
j_gene: TRBJ1-6
abundance: many
CDR3nt: TGTGCCAGCAGGACGGGGAGCTCCTATAATTCACCCCTCCACTTT
CDR3aa: CASRTGSSYNSPLHF

d_gene: TRBD1
v_gene: TRBV7-6
j_gene: TRBJ2-1
abundance: many
CDR3nt: TGTGCCAGCAGCCCCCCGACAGGGGGCTACAATGAGCAGTTCTTC
CDR3aa: CASSPPTGGYNEQFF

d_gene: .
v_gene: TRBV7-9
j_gene: TRBJ2-5
abundance: many
CDR3nt: TGTGCCAGCAGCTTAGCGCTGCAAGAGACCCAGTACTTC
CDR3aa: CASSLALQETQYF

d_gene: .
v_gene: TRBV4-3
j_gene: TRBJ1-1
abundance: many
CDR3nt: TGCGCCAGCAGCCCCCGGGGGGCTAACACTGAAGCTTTCTTT
CDR3aa: CASSPRGANTEAFF

d_gene: .
v_gene: TRBV4-1
j_gene: TRBJ1-3
abundance: many
CDR3nt: TGCGCCAGCAGCCAAGATCGGGAGACAGTGAACTCTGGAAACACCATATATTTT
CDR3aa: CASSQDRETVNSGNTIYF

d_gene: TRBD1
v_gene: TRBV6-5
j_gene: TRBJ1-1
abundance: many
CDR3nt: TGTGCCAGCAGTTACGGTACCTACAGGGGGCTGGCTTTCTTT
CDR3aa: CASSYGTYRGLAFF

d_gene: TRBD1
v_gene: TRBV12-3/TRBV12-4
j_gene: TRBJ1-5
abundance: many
CDR3nt: TGTGCCAGCAGTTATACAGGGGAGCCACAGCCCCAGCATTTT
CDR3aa: CASSYTGEPQPQHF

d_gene: .
v_gene: TRBV10-3
j_gene: TRBJ2-3
abundance: many
CDR3nt: TGTGCCATCAGTGAGCCTACTAGCTTGGGGTTGGATACGCAGTATTTT
CDR3aa: CAISEPTSLGLDTQYF

d_gene: .
v_gene: TRBV6-5
j_gene: TRBJ1-1
abundance: many
CDR3nt: TGTGCCAGCAGTTATAAAGGGAACACTGAAGCTTTCTTT
CDR3aa: CASSYKGNTEAFF

d_gene: TRBD1
v_gene: TRBV6-1
j_gene: TRBJ1-3
abundance: many
CDR3nt: TGTGCCAGCAGTCCCTATGGGGACAGCTCTGGAAACACCATATATTTT
CDR3aa: CASSPYGDSSGNTIYF

d_gene: .
v_gene: TRBV7-9
j_gene: TRBJ2-7
abundance: many
CDR3nt: TGTGCCAGCAGCGGAGCGACCCAGGGCTCCTACGAGCAGTACTTC
CDR3aa: CASSGATQGSYEQYF

d_gene: TRBD1
v_gene: TRBV29-1
j_gene: TRBJ2-3
abundance: many
CDR3nt: TGCAGCGCCACTATCCCGGGACAGGGGCGAGATACGCAGTATTTT
CDR3aa: CSATIPGQGRDTQYF

d_gene: TRBD1
v_gene: TRBV4-3
j_gene: TRBJ2-3
abundance: many
CDR3nt: TGCGCCAGCAGCCAAGGGACAGGGGGCATGTATGAAGATACGCAGTATTTT
CDR3aa: CASSQGTGGMYEDTQYF

d_gene: TRBD1
v_gene: TRBV25-1
j_gene: TRBJ1-2
abundance: many
CDR3nt: TGTGCCAGCGAGCCGGGACAGGGGGAAGCTAACTATGGCTACACCTTC
CDR3aa: CASEPGQGEANYGYTF

d_gene: .
v_gene: TRBV12-3/TRBV12-4
j_gene: TRBJ1-2
abundance: few
CDR3nt: TGTGCCAGCAGTTTAGCCCCCAGGATGCTCTATGGCTACACCTTC
CDR3aa: CASSLAPRMLYGYTF

d_gene: .
v_gene: TRBV12-3/TRBV12-4
j_gene: TRBJ2-3
abundance: many
CDR3nt: TGTGCCAGCAGGGACAGAGCAGATACGCAGTATTTT
CDR3aa: CASRDRADTQYF

d_gene: TRBD2
v_gene: TRBV7-2
j_gene: TRBJ2-1
abundance: many
CDR3nt: TGTGCCAGCAGCTTCACGGGAGGAGCGGGGTGGGAGCAGTTCTTC
CDR3aa: CASSFTGGAGWEQFF

d_gene: TRBD1
v_gene: TRBV4-1
j_gene: TRBJ1-1
abundance: few
CDR3nt: TGCGCCAGCAGCCAAGTTGTTGCGACAGGGCTGTTTGAAGCTTTCTTT
CDR3aa: CASSQVVATGLFEAFF

d_gene: .
v_gene: TRBV29-1
j_gene: TRBJ1-1
abundance: many
CDR3nt: TGCAGCGTTGCGGGGGCGGAAATGAACACTGAAGCTTTCTTT
CDR3aa: CSVAGAEMNTEAFF

d_gene: TRBD1
v_gene: TRBV5-1
j_gene: TRBJ1-2
abundance: .
CDR3nt: TGCGCCAGCAGCTTTGCTCGCGACAGGGACGGCTATGGCTACACCTTC
CDR3aa: CASSFARDRDGYGYTF

d_gene: TRBD1
v_gene: TRBV6-5
j_gene: TRBJ2-2
abundance: many
CDR3nt: TGTGCCAGCAGTTCAACAGGGGGCACCGGGGAGCTGTTTTTT
CDR3aa: CASSSTGGTGELFF

d_gene: .
v_gene: TRBV6-2/TRBV6-3
j_gene: TRBJ2-1
abundance: many
CDR3nt: TGTGCCAGCAGTCCCTCCCTCGCGCCGGGTCTCTTC
CDR3aa: CASSPSLAPGLF

d_gene: TRBD2
v_gene: TRBV15
j_gene: TRBJ2-3
abundance: .
CDR3nt: TGTGCCACCAGCAGCCGGGGGGGCACAGATACGCAGTATTTT
CDR3aa: CATSSRGGTDTQYF

d_gene: .
v_gene: TRBV29-1
j_gene: TRBJ1-1
abundance: many
CDR3nt: TGCAGCGTTGCTTGGGGTAGGGACACTGAAGCTTTCTTT
CDR3aa: CSVAWGRDTEAFF

d_gene: TRBD1
v_gene: TRBV5-1
j_gene: TRBJ2-7
abundance: many
CDR3nt: TGCGCCAGCAGCCCCTGGGACAGGGGGCAAGGCGAGCAGTACTTC
CDR3aa: CASSPWDRGQGEQYF

d_gene: .
v_gene: TRBV29-1
j_gene: TRBJ1-1
abundance: many
CDR3nt: TGCAGCGCCCGGAGGGGCTATGAAGCTTTCTTT
CDR3aa: CSARRGYEAFF

d_gene: .
v_gene: TRBV18
j_gene: TRBJ2-1
abundance: .
CDR3nt: TGTGCCAGCTCACCGGCTTCTCCCCTTGCGGAGCAGTTCTTC
CDR3aa: CASSPASPLAEQFF

d_gene: .
v_gene: TRBV9
j_gene: TRBJ1-3
abundance: many
CDR3nt: TGTGCCAGCAGCCTACGTGGGGGGGCCGCAGGAAACACCATATATTTT
CDR3aa: CASSLRGGAAGNTIYF

d_gene: .
v_gene: TRBV9
j_gene: TRBJ2-2
abundance: .
CDR3nt: TGTGCCAGCAGCACCTATTCCGGTCGTGGGGAGCTGTTTTTT
CDR3aa: CASSTYSGRGELFF

d_gene: .
v_gene: TRBV4-3
j_gene: TRBJ2-3
abundance: many
CDR3nt: TGCGCCAGCAGCCAAGATAAGGGCCCTAGCACAGATACGCAGTATTTT
CDR3aa: CASSQDKGPSTDTQYF

d_gene: .
v_gene: TRBV5-1
j_gene: TRBJ1-2
abundance: many
CDR3nt: TGCGCCAGCAGCTTGGCCCTGGGGCGGACGGTTAACTATGGCTACACCTTC
CDR3aa: CASSLALGRTVNYGYTF

d_gene: .
v_gene: TRBV5-5
j_gene: TRBJ1-2
abundance: many
CDR3nt: TGTGCCAGCAGCCCGGACAGCTATGGCTACACCTTC
CDR3aa: CASSPDSYGYTF

d_gene: TRBD1
v_gene: TRBV4-3
j_gene: TRBJ2-7
abundance: .
CDR3nt: TGCGCCAGCAGCCCGGGACAGGACCTCTACGAGCAGTACTTC
CDR3aa: CASSPGQDLYEQYF

d_gene: .
v_gene: TRBV4-1
j_gene: TRBJ1-6
abundance: many
CDR3nt: TGCGCCAGCAGCCAAGAGGTAGGCGGGGGAATGGCCTATAATTCACCCCTCCACTTT
CDR3aa: CASSQEVGGGMAYNSPLHF

d_gene: TRBD2
v_gene: TRBV7-6
j_gene: TRBJ2-3
abundance: many
CDR3nt: TGTGCCAGCAGCCCCGTAGCGGGGGGATTCACAGATACGCAGTATTTT
CDR3aa: CASSPVAGGFTDTQYF

d_gene: .
v_gene: TRBV4-1
j_gene: TRBJ2-2
abundance: many
CDR3nt: TGCGCCAGCCGGCAAGGGCGGAACACCGGGGAGCTGTTTTTT
CDR3aa: CASRQGRNTGELFF

d_gene: .
v_gene: TRBV25-1
j_gene: TRBJ2-3
abundance: many
CDR3nt: TGTGCCAGCAGTGAAATCTTGCGGGACTCTCTCGGGCGGGATACGCAGTATTTT
CDR3aa: CASSEILRDSLGRDTQYF

d_gene: TRBD2
v_gene: TRBV9
j_gene: TRBJ2-5
abundance: .
CDR3nt: TGTGCCAGCAGCGCGAGCGGGGGGGCCGGCGAGACCCAGTACTTC
CDR3aa: CASSASGGAGETQYF

d_gene: .
v_gene: TRBV12-3/TRBV12-4
j_gene: TRBJ2-2
abundance: few
CDR3nt: TGTGCCAGCAGTTTCCTAGGGGGGGGCACCGGGGAGCTGTTTTTT
CDR3aa: CASSFLGGGTGELFF

d_gene: .
v_gene: TRBV27
j_gene: TRBJ1-1
abundance: many
CDR3nt: TGTGCCAGCAGTACCACAGGCATAAGTCACACTGAAGCTTTCTTT
CDR3aa: CASSTTGISHTEAFF

d_gene: TRBD1
v_gene: TRBV4-1
j_gene: TRBJ1-1
abundance: .
CDR3nt: TGCGCCAGCAGCCCTAGACAGGGACCGGCTGATGAAGCTTTCTTT
CDR3aa: CASSPRQGPADEAFF

d_gene: .
v_gene: TRBV6-5
j_gene: TRBJ1-3
abundance: many
CDR3nt: TGTGCCAGCAGTTGGCGGGACGGTTCTGGAAACACCATATATTTT
CDR3aa: CASSWRDGSGNTIYF

d_gene: .
v_gene: TRBV4-2
j_gene: TRBJ1-1
abundance: .
CDR3nt: TGTGCCAGCAGCCAAGTTAGGACACTGCGGAACACTGAAGCTTTCTTT
CDR3aa: CASSQVRTLRNTEAFF

d_gene: TRBD1
v_gene: TRBV7-8
j_gene: TRBJ2-1
abundance: many
CDR3nt: TGTGCCAGCAGCCCCCGACAGGGGGAATACAATGAGCAGTTCTTC
CDR3aa: CASSPRQGEYNEQFF

d_gene: .
v_gene: TRBV4-1
j_gene: TRBJ1-6
abundance: once
CDR3nt: TGCGCCAGCAGCCAAGATTTGGGCAGGAATTCACCCCTCCACTTT
CDR3aa: CASSQDLGRNSPLHF

d_gene: .
v_gene: TRBV5-5
j_gene: TRBJ2-5
abundance: many
CDR3nt: TGTGCCAGCAGCGCGGGAAATGAAGTGACCCAGTACTTC
CDR3aa: CASSAGNEVTQYF

d_gene: .
v_gene: TRBV5-4
j_gene: TRBJ2-3
abundance: few
CDR3nt: TGTGCCAGCAGCCCCCTCCAGGCCTACACAGATACGCAGTATTTT
CDR3aa: CASSPLQAYTDTQYF

d_gene: .
v_gene: TRBV4-3
j_gene: TRBJ1-1
abundance: few
CDR3nt: TGCGCCAGCAGCCAAGATTACGGGGGCTACACTGAAGCTTTCTTT
CDR3aa: CASSQDYGGYTEAFF

d_gene: .
v_gene: TRBV5-5
j_gene: TRBJ2-2
abundance: .
CDR3nt: TGTGCCAGCGAGGCCCCGAACACCGGGGAGCTGTTTTTT
CDR3aa: CASEAPNTGELFF

d_gene: .
v_gene: TRBV4-1
j_gene: TRBJ1-2
abundance: .
CDR3nt: TGCGCTACAGCAGCCGATGCGTTTCCTGAACACTATGGCTACACCTTC
CDR3aa: CATAADAFPEHYGYTF

d_gene: TRBD2
v_gene: TRBV4-2
j_gene: TRBJ2-7
abundance: medium-sized
CDR3nt: TGTGCCAGCAGCCAAGATTCGAGCGGGGACGACGAGCAGTACTTC
CDR3aa: CASSQDSSGDDEQYF

d_gene: TRBD1
v_gene: TRBV4-1
j_gene: TRBJ1-6
abundance: many
CDR3nt: TGCGCCAGCAGCTTACGGACAGGGGGCAGGGATTCACCCCTCCACTTT
CDR3aa: CASSLRTGGRDSPLHF